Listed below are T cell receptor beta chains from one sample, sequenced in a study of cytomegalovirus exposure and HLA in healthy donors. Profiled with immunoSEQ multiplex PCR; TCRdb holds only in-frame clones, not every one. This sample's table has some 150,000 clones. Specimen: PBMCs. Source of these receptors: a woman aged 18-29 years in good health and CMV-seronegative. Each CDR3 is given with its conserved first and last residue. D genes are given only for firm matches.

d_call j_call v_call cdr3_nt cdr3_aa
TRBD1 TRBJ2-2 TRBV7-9 TGTGCCAGCAGACAGGGGGCCGGCGGGGAGCTGTTTTTT CASRQGAGGELFF
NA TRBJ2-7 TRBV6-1 TGTGCCAGCAGTGACGGCGGACTGGCCTCCTACGAGCAGTACTTC CASSDGGLASYEQYF
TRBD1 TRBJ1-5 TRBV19 TGTGCCAGCTCGGGACAGGGGGCAGGGCAGCCCCAGCATTTT CASSGQGAGQPQHF
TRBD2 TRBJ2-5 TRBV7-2 TGTGCCAGCAGCCTCGGGCCCGCGGGAGGGCCAGAGACCCAGTACTTC CASSLGPAGGPETQYF
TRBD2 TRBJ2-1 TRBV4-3 TGCGCCAGCAGCCAAGATGGGGGAGCGGGAGGAATATACAATGAGCAGTTCTTC CASSQDGGAGGIYNEQFF
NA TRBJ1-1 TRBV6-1 TGTGCCACCTGGAGGGGAGCTGAAGCTTTCTTT CATWRGAEAFF
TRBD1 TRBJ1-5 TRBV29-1 TGCAGCGTTACTACAGGGGGGGGTCAGCCCCAGCATTTT CSVTTGGGQPQHF
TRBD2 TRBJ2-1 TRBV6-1 TGTGCCAGCGTAAAGCGGGACCAGCCCAGTGAGCAGTTCTTC CASVKRDQPSEQFF
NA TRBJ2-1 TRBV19 TGTGCCAGTAGTATAGGGGGGCCCTACAATGAGCAGTTCTTC CASSIGGPYNEQFF
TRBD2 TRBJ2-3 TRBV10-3 TGTGCCACCACTAGCGGGCTTCTGGATACGCAGTATTTT CATTSGLLDTQYF
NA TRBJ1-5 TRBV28 TGTGCCAGCACCCCCCCCGGGGGGCATCAGCCCCAGCATTTT CASTPPGGHQPQHF
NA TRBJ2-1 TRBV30 TGTGCCTGGACAAGAGGTGCCAATGAGCAGTTCTTC CAWTRGANEQFF
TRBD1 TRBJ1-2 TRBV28 TGTGCCAGCAGGACAGGGAACTATGGCTACACCTTC CASRTGNYGYTF
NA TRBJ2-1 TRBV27 TGTGCCAGCAGTTTTCTCAGGGGTTCCTACAATGAGCAGTTCTTC CASSFLRGSYNEQFF
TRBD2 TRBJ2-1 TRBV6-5 TGTGCCAGCAGTTTCGGACTAGCGGAGAAGCAGTTCTTC CASSFGLAEKQFF
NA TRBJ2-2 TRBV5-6 TGTGCCAGCAGTACTATGGGGGGCACCGGGGAGCTGTTTTTT CASSTMGGTGELFF
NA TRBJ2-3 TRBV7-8 TGTGCCAGCATCCACATTGGGGGGATATTCACAGATACGCAGTATTTT CASIHIGGIFTDTQYF
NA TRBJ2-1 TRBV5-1 TGCGCCAGCAGCTTAGCCAATGAGCAGTTCTTC CASSLANEQFF
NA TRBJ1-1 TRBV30 TGTGCCTGGACTCTTAGGAGGAACACTGAAGCTTTCTTT CAWTLRRNTEAFF
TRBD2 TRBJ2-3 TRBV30 TGTGCCTGGAGTGGGACTAGCGGGAGATCCGTCGATACGCAGTATTTT CAWSGTSGRSVDTQYF
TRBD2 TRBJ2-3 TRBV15 TGTGCTTCCCGACTAGCGGGAGTGGATACGCAGTATTTT CASRLAGVDTQYF
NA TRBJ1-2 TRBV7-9 TGTGCCAGCAGCCCAATGACAGATTTCTATGGCTACACCTTC CASSPMTDFYGYTF
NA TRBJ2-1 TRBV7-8 TGTGCCAGCAGCTTAGGAAGGAGCACATACTACAATGAGCAGTTCTTC CASSLGRSTYYNEQFF
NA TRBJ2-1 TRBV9 TGTGCCAGCAGCGTAGGGGATCACCGGGAACTAATAAATGAGCAGTTCTTC CASSVGDHRELINEQFF
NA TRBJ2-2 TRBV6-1 TGTGCCAGCACTACTTCGGGGACTGGATCCGGGGAGCTGTTTTTT CASTTSGTGSGELFF
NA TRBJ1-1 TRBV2 TGTGCCAGCAGTGAAGCCAGGGGTACTGAAGCTTTCTTT CASSEARGTEAFF
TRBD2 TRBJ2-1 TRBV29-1 TGCAGCGTGGAACTAGCGTACAACAATGAGCAGTTCTTC CSVELAYNNEQFF
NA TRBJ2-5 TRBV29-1 TGCAGCGCCAGAGAGGTGTGGGAGACCCAGTACTTC CSAREVWETQYF
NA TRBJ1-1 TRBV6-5 TGTGCCAGCAGTTACTCGTCGGGAAACCCTGAAGCTTTCTTT CASSYSSGNPEAFF